Listed below are T cell receptor beta chains from one sample, sequenced in a study of T cell changes during pregnancy in multiple sclerosis. TCRdb's table, derived via immunoSEQ multiplex PCR, lists solely in-frame clones and lacks some. The data hold more than 90,000 clones, with about 93% observed a single time. Here the sequenced sample was peripheral blood, taken in the third trimester of pregnancy. The receptors derive from a female donor with multiple sclerosis, enrolled in a pregnancy study. Each CDR3 is given with its conserved first and last residue. The D gene is left open where the match is weak. The size of a clone is reported for some rows only, either as once, few or many, or as a class for expanded clones.

CDR3	DNA	V	J	size	D
CASSAQGATPEAFF	TGTGCCAGCAGCGCGCAGGGGGCCACCCCAGAAGCTTTCTTT	TRBV11-2	TRBJ1-1	NA	TRBD1
CSAAQGWGNYGYTF	TGCAGCGCGGCACAGGGATGGGGTAACTATGGCTACACCTTC	TRBV29-1	TRBJ1-2	NA	NA
CASSQGLAGVNEQFF	TGCGCCAGCAGCCAAGGGCTAGCGGGGGTCAATGAGCAGTTCTTC	TRBV4-1	TRBJ2-1	NA	TRBD2
CASSVGTFTSTDTQYF	TGTGCCAGCAGCGTAGGAACTTTTACTAGCACAGATACGCAGTATTTT	TRBV9	TRBJ2-3	NA	NA
CASSLGWLAGGPRSYEQYF	TGTGCCAGCAGCTTAGGATGGCTAGCGGGAGGGCCAAGGTCCTACGAGCAGTACTTC	TRBV7-2	TRBJ2-7	NA	TRBD2
CAGEKREELYEQYF	TGTGCCGGAGAGAAGCGGGAGGAACTCTACGAGCAGTACTTC	TRBV30	TRBJ2-7	NA	TRBD2
CASSTPQGAGEKLFF	TGTGCCAGCAGCACCCCCCAGGGGGCGGGTGAAAAACTGTTTTTT	TRBV7-8	TRBJ1-4	NA	TRBD1
CASSTNVRGTEAFF	TGTGCCAGTAGTACCAACGTCCGGGGCACTGAAGCTTTCTTT	TRBV19	TRBJ1-1	NA	NA
CASSPDLGQGNTEAFF	TGTGCCAGCAGCCCTGACCTAGGACAGGGGAACACTGAAGCTTTCTTT	TRBV9	TRBJ1-1	once	TRBD1
CASSESSGSSGYTF	TGTGCCAGCAGTGAATCCTCAGGATCGAGTGGCTACACCTTC	TRBV25-1	TRBJ1-2	once	NA
CASSLANSLDYGYTF	TGTGCCAGCAGCTTAGCGAACAGCCTGGATTATGGCTACACCTTC	TRBV11-1	TRBJ1-2	NA	NA
CASRRTGDSGNTIYF	TGTGCCAGCAGGCGGACAGGGGACTCTGGAAACACCATATATTTT	TRBV6-5	TRBJ1-3	once	TRBD1
CASSSPGNTEAFF	TGTGCCAGCAGCTCACCAGGGAACACTGAAGCTTTCTTT	TRBV7-2	TRBJ1-1	NA	NA
CASSPGTRGEQFF	TGCGCCAGCAGCCCCGGGACACGGGGTGAGCAGTTCTTC	TRBV5-1	TRBJ2-1	NA	NA
CASSTRQGAAQPQHF	TGTGCCAGTAGTACCCGACAGGGGGCGGCTCAGCCCCAGCATTTT	TRBV19	TRBJ1-5	few	TRBD1
CASGSRTTLNTEAFF	TGTGCCAGCGGTTCAAGGACAACCTTGAACACTGAAGCTTTCTTT	TRBV6-5	TRBJ1-1	NA	NA